Here is one TCR beta chain with its context. V was cut by 5 bases and J by 0 bases, with 7 bases left in between. CDR3 length equals 14 residues. Germline lookup yields CDR1 KGHSH and CDR2 LQKENI. These data come from a study of control samples from healthy donors and cancer patients. Clones were sequenced by immunoSEQ multiplex PCR, and TCRdb holds only the in-frame ones, with some missing. The repertoire includes approximately 80,000 clones, nearly 90% of them detected once, and 5% to 7% sits in the top ten. The receptor's source is a woman aged 45-60 years in good health. The rearrangement uses TRBV18 and TRBJ1-4; D unclear. Sequenced material: blood. Here the CDR3 DNA reads TGTGCCAGCTCAAGGCTCTCAACTAATGAAAAACTGTTTTTT. It encodes CASSRLSTNEKLFF.